The present T cell receptor beta chain was sequenced within a study of regulatory T cells in long-lasting Graves disease. Study outcomes and limitations: Persistent disease was characterized by preferential usage of TRBV28, TRBJ1-2 and TRBJ2-5. Newly diagnosed Graves' patients had higher TCR diversity than persistent ones.

According to the study, TCR beta libraries were built with iRepertoire HTBI primers and CDR3-region Arm-PCR. Methods used by the authors: Identification yielded around 64 TRBV and more than 12 TRBJ segments across samples. TCRdb reanalysed the multiplex PCR reads using MiXCR and keeps one entry per CDR3 protein. These V and J calls originate from TCRdb's pipeline instead of the authors' own analysis. The sample records around 500,000 distinct CDR3 sequences, less than 25% being singletons. V dropped 3 bases and J dropped 12; count of bases not matched to a gene: 12. Germline values: CDR1 DFQATT, CDR2 SNEGSKA (reference sequence). There are 13 residues in the CDR3. Indicated time point: persistent/refractory GD, antithyroid drugs over 5 years with positive TRAb. RNA extracted from PBMCs served as the sequencing template. A remark on this clonotype: The antigen remains unidentified.

This receptor was identified in a female donor with Graves disease. The chain uses TRBV20-1 and TRBJ1-1; 8 nucleotides align to TRBD1. Sequences were derived from peripheral blood mononuclear cells (PBMCs), sampled when the disease was refractory, from a patient treated with antithyroid drugs. Here the CDR3 reads CSASPGTGDRTFF. The CDR3 nucleotides are TGCAGTGCTAGTCCCGGGACAGGCGATCGGACTTTCTTT.